This T cell receptor beta chain was identified during a study of blood T cell repertoires in COVID-19. Study-wide context: Researchers got acute and convalescent COVID-19 samples from the United States, Italy and Spain. T cells, B-cell-depleted T cells, or PBMCs provided the cDNA or gDNA that served as material.

Germline CDR1 SGDLS, CDR2 YYNGEE. The length of the CDR3 is 15 residues. Trimming left V 7 bases short and J 5 bases short, with 19 bases between. Profiling relied on immunoSEQ multiplex PCR, and the TCRdb table lists in-frame clones only, not all of them. The table has a few hundred thousand clones, roughly 87% seen once; the top ten hold 10%. Input material: PBMCs or T cells enriched from blood (not recorded which). The genes are TRBV9 and TRBJ2-1, with D possibly TRBD2 on 5 matching bases. This TCR was sampled from a man younger than 35 with acute COVID-19. The CDR3 loop reads CASGKEDFPNNEQFF. In DNA form, the CDR3 reads TGTGCCAGCGGCAAAGAGGACTTCCCAAACAATGAGCAGTTCTTC.